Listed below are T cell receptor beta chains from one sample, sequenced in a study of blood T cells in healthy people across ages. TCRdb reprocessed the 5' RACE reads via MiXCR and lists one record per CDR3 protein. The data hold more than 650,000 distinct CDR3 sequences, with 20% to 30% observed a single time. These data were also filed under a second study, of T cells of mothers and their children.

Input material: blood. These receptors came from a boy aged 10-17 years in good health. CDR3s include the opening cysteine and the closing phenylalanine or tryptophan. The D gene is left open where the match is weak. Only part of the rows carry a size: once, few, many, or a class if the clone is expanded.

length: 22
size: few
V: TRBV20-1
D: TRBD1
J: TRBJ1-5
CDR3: CSARDTSLVRTGTSYSNQPQHF
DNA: TGCAGTGCTAGAGATACAAGTCTAGTTCGGACAGGCACCTCGTATAGCAATCAGCCCCAGCATTTT

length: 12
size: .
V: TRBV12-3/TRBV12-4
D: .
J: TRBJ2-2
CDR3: CASINRGGELFF
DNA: TGTGCCAGCATCAATCGGGGCGGGGAGCTGTTTTTT

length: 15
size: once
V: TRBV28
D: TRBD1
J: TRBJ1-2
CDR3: CASSSRQTGHYGYTF
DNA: TGTGCCAGCAGTTCGCGTCAGACAGGGCACTATGGCTACACCTTC

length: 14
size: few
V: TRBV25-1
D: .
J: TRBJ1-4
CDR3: CASRGGQGNGKLFF
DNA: TGTGCCAGCCGTGGAGGGCAGGGGAACGGAAAACTGTTTTTT

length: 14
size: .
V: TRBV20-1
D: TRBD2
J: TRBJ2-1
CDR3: CSAQVGLVKNEQFF
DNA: TGCAGTGCTCAAGTGGGACTAGTAAAAAATGAGCAGTTCTTC

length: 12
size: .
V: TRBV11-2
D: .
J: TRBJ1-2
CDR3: CASSLERGASTF
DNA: TGTGCCAGCAGCTTAGAGCGGGGGGCGAGCACCTTC

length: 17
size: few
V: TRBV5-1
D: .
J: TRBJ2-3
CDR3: CASSLAVDGLLTDTQYF
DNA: TGCGCCAGCAGCTTGGCGGTGGACGGGTTACTCACAGATACGCAGTATTTT

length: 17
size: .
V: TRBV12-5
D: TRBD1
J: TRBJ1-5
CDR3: CASGLVLGQGARPAQHF
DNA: TGTGCTAGTGGTTTGGTACTGGGACAGGGGGCCCGTCCGGCCCAGCATTTT

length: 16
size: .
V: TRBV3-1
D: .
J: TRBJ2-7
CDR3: CASSQAGRCSYYEQYF
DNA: TGTGCCAGCAGCCAGGCGGGACGGTGTTCATACTACGAGCAGTACTTC

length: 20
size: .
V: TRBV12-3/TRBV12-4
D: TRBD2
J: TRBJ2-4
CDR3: CASSPDVGLAGGTAKNIQYF
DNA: TGTGCCAGCAGCCCCGACGTGGGACTAGCGGGGGGAACAGCCAAAAACATTCAGTACTTC

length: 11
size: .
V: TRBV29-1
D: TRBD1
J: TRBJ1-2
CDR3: CSVRTGNGYTF
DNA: TGCAGCGTTCGGACAGGGAATGGCTACACCTTC

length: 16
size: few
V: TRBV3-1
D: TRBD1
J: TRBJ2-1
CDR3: CASSNSLTGVYNEQFF
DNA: TGTGCCAGCAGCAATTCCCTGACAGGGGTCTACAATGAGCAGTTCTTC

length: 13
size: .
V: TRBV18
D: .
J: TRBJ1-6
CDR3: CASSPTDTSPLHF
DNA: TGTGCCAGCTCACCAACGGACACATCACCCCTCCACTTT

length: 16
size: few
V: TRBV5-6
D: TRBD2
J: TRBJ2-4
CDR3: CASSSGRGRGKNIQYF
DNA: TGTGCCAGCAGCTCTGGGCGGGGGAGGGGCAAAAACATTCAGTACTTC

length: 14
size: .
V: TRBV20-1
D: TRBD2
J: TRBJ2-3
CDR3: CSASSGGATDTQYF
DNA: TGCAGTGCCTCCTCCGGGGGGGCCACAGATACGCAGTATTTT

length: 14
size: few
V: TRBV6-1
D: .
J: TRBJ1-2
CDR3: CASSEASYNYGYTF
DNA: TGTGCCAGCAGTGAAGCTTCCTACAACTATGGCTACACCTTC

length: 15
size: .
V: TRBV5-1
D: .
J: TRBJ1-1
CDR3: CASSLGGFEDTEAFF
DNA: TGCGCCAGCAGCTTGGGCGGCTTCGAGGACACTGAAGCTTTCTTT

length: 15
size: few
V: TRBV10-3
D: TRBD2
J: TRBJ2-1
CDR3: CAISVGLAAYNEQFF
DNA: TGTGCCATCAGTGTTGGACTAGCGGCTTACAATGAGCAGTTCTTC

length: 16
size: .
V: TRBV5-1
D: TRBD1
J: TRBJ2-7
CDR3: CASSLANWDSFDEQYF
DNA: TGCGCCAGCAGCTTGGCCAATTGGGACAGTTTCGACGAGCAGTACTTC

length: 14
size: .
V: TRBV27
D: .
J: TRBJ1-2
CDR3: CASSRSRGDYGYTF
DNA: TGTGCCAGCAGCCGATCCCGAGGGGACTATGGCTACACCTTC

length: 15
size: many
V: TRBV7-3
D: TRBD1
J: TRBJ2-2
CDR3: CASSGTGADTGELFF
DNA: TGTGCCAGCAGCGGGACAGGGGCGGACACCGGGGAGCTGTTTTTT

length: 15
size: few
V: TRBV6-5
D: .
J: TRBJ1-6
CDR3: CASSYGGFGNSPLHF
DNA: TGTGCCAGCAGTTACGGGGGGTTTGGGAATTCACCCCTCCACTTT

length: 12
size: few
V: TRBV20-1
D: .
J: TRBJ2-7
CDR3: CSALDSPYEQYF
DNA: TGCAGTGCCCTAGACTCACCTTACGAGCAGTACTTC

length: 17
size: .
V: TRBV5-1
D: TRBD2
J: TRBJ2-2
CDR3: CASSPRATSGGTGELFF
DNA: TGCGCCAGCAGCCCCCGGGCCACTAGCGGGGGCACCGGGGAGCTGTTTTTT

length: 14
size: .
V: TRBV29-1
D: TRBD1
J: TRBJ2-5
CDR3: CSANPTGGRETQYF
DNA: TGCAGCGCTAATCCTACAGGGGGCAGAGAGACCCAGTACTTC

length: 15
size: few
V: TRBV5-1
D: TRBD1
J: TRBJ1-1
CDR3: CASSSTGEGSSEAFF
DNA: TGCGCCAGCAGCTCGACAGGGGAAGGTTCGAGTGAAGCTTTCTTT

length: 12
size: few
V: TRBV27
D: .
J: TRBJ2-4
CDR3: CASSLRGNIQYF
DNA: TGTGCCAGCAGTTTACGCGGGAACATTCAGTACTTC

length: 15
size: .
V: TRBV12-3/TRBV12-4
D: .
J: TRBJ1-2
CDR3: CASSLGGIGIPGYTF
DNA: TGTGCCAGCAGTTTAGGGGGGATTGGGATCCCCGGCTACACCTTC

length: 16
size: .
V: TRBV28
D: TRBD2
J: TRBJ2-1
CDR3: CASSLVGGGGYNEQFF
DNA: TGTGCCAGCAGTCTCGTCGGCGGGGGGGGTTACAATGAGCAGTTCTTC

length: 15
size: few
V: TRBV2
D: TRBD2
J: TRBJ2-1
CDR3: CASSEGSGGTNEQFF
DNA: TGTGCCAGCAGTGAAGGAAGCGGGGGGACCAATGAGCAGTTCTTC

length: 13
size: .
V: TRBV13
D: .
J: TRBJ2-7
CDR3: CASSPWGRGEQYF
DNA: TGTGCCAGCAGCCCATGGGGTCGGGGCGAGCAGTACTTC

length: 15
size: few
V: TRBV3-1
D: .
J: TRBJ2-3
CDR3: CASSQERAGTDTQYF
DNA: TGTGCCAGCAGCCAAGAGAGGGCGGGAACAGATACGCAGTATTTT

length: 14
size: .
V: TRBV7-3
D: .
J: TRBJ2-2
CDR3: CASSSPGGPGELFF
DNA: TGTGCCAGCAGCTCCCCTGGGGGGCCCGGGGAGCTGTTTTTT

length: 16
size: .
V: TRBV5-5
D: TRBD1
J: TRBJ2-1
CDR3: CASSFRPGQGINEQFF
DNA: TGTGCCAGCAGCTTCAGGCCGGGACAGGGGATTAATGAGCAGTTCTTC

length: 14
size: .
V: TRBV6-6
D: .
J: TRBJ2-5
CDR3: CASSYEPPGETQYF
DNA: TGTGCCAGCAGTTACGAGCCCCCGGGGGAGACCCAGTACTTC

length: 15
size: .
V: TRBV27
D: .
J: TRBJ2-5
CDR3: CASSLSGSWSETQYF
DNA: TGTGCCAGCAGTTTATCCGGTTCCTGGTCGGAGACCCAGTACTTC

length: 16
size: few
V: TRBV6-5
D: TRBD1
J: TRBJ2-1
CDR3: CASSYHPRTGQNEQFF
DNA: TGTGCCAGCAGTTACCACCCTAGGACAGGGCAAAATGAGCAGTTCTTC

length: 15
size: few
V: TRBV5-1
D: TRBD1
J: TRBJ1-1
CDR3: CASSLTRQGATEAFF
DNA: TGCGCCAGCAGCTTAACCCGACAGGGGGCTACTGAAGCTTTCTTT

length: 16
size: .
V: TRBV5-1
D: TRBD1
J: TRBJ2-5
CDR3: CASSIQWGQGVKTQYF
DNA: TGCGCCAGCAGCATCCAGTGGGGACAGGGTGTAAAGACCCAGTACTTC

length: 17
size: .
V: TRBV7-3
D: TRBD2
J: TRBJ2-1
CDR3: CASSSIGLAGNSNEQFF
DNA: TGTGCCAGCAGTTCAATCGGACTAGCGGGGAATAGCAATGAGCAGTTCTTC

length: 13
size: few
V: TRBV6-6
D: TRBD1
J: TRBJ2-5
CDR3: CASRDRETYGQYF
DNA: TGTGCCAGCAGGGACAGGGAGACCTACGGGCAGTACTTC

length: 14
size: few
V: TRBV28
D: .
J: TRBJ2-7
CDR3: CASSLYTGLYEQYF
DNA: TGTGCCAGCAGTTTATATACCGGCCTCTACGAGCAGTACTTC

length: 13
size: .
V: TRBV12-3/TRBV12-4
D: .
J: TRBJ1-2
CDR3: CASSLVGSEGYTF
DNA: TGTGCCAGCAGTTTGGTAGGGTCTGAAGGCTACACCTTC

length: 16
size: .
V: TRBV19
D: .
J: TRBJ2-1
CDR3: CASSMMRGGTYNEQFF
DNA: TGTGCCAGTAGTATGATGAGGGGTGGGACTTACAATGAGCAGTTCTTC

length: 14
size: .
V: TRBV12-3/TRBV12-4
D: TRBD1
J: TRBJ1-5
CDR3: CASKGGQGNQPQHF
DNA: TGTGCCAGCAAAGGAGGACAGGGAAATCAACCCCAGCATTTT

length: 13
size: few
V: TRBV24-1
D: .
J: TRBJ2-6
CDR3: CATSGSGANVLTF
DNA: TGTGCCACCAGTGGTTCTGGGGCCAACGTCCTGACTTTC

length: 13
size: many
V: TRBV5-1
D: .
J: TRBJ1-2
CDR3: CASSLQGDYGYTF
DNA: TGTGCCAGCAGCTTACAGGGAGACTATGGCTACACCTTC

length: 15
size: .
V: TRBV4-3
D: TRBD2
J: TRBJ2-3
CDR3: CASSQDGGGKDTQYF
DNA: TGCGCCAGCAGCCAAGATGGCGGGGGGAAAGATACGCAGTATTTT